Only a few counts were recorded for the clone carrying this T cell receptor beta chain. A much larger clone is a single base away; this may be a read error. This specimen comes from a study of T cells in Graves' hyperthyroidism and ophthalmopathy. Germline loops: CDR1 SGHNT, CDR2 YENEEA. This CDR3 contains 15 residues. RNA transcripts served as the template for amplifying TCR beta CDR3 regions. HTBI primers were used for first-round RT-PCR of the TCR CDR3. TCRdb itself ran the multiplex PCR reads through MiXCR, one entry per CDR3 protein. The data hold about 580,000 distinct CDR3 sequences, with more than 45% observed a single time. With a duration under 2 months, the hyperthyroidism was newly diagnosed in patients aged 18 to 65.

The chain carries TRBV11-3 and TRBJ2-2; D remains ambiguous. The specimen was peripheral blood or thyroid tissue (not recorded which). The source is a woman under 30 with Graves' hyperthyroidism. The CDR3 loop reads CVSSLSTANTGELFF. For the CDR3, the DNA is TGTGTCAGCAGCTTGAGCACAGCGAACACCGGGGAGCTGTTTTTT.